Listed here are 21 T cell receptor beta chains from one sample, sequenced in a study of blood T cell repertoires in COVID-19. Measured with immunoSEQ multiplex PCR; TCRdb has only the in-frame clones, and not every one. The data hold 110,000 to 150,000 clones, with about four fifths observed a single time. Sequencing was done on a sample of PBMCs or T cells enriched from blood (not recorded which). Receptor source: a man aged 35 to 55 with acute COVID-19.

V is TRBV29-1 and J is TRBJ1-3; D is uncertain. The CDR3 length is 13 residues. The V gene's germline CDR1 is SQVTM and CDR2 ANQGSEA. V was trimmed by 7 bases and J by 2 bases, leaving 12 bases between them. The CDR3 here is CSAGRDPGNTIYF. Here the CDR3 DNA reads TGCAGCGCCGGCCGGGATCCTGGAAACACCATATATTTT.

J is TRBJ1-5 and V is TRBV21-1; the table names TRBD1, a call not compared with the DNA. TRBV21-1 represents a pseudogene. The CDR3 extends over 16 amino acids. CDR3 amino acids: CASSTNGQHSNQPQHF. The DNA for the CDR3 is TGTGCCAGCAGCACCAACGGACAGCATAGCAATCAGCCCCAGCATTTT.

This chain connects TRBV9 to TRBJ2-1; TRBD1 agrees at 7 bases. The J segment lost 1 base and the V segment lost 2 bases, leaving 6 bases of the junction unmatched. This CDR3 spans 16 amino acids. CDR1 SGDLS and CDR2 YYNGEE come from the germline V gene. CDR3 bases: TGTGCCAGCAGCGTTTCGACAGGGACATCCTACAATGAGCAGTTCTTC. Translated, it gives CASSVSTGTSYNEQFF.

V gene TRBV4-3 combines with J gene TRBJ1-2; TRBD1 matches at 7 bases. The CDR3 is 15 amino acids. V was clipped by 1 base and J by 3 bases; unmatched bases: 5. The germline V gene has CDR1 LGHNA and CDR2 YSLEER. This chain's CDR3 is CASSQGPQGDYGYTF. The CDR3, as DNA: TGCGCCAGCAGCCAAGGGCCGCAGGGGGACTATGGCTACACCTTC.

The chain is built from TRBV27 and TRBJ2-7, with D possibly TRBD1 on 6 matching bases. Germline values: CDR1 MNHEY, CDR2 SMNVEV (reference sequence). This CDR3 comprises 14 residues. Trimming removed 4 bases at V and 2 bases at J, with 12 bases between. The CDR3 loop reads CASSWGHLAYEQYF. The CDR3 DNA reads TGTGCCAGCAGTTGGGGACACCTAGCCTACGAGCAGTACTTC.

The V gene is TRBV7-9, the J gene TRBJ2-5; TRBD1 matches 10 bases. The ends lost 4 bases at V and 5 bases at J; junction bases unmatched: 4. Germline-derived CDR1 and CDR2 are SEHNR and FQNEAQ (reference sequence). This CDR3 comprises 14 residues. As DNA, the CDR3 is TGTGCCAGCAGCTCGACAGGGGGCAAGGAGACCCAGTACTTC. Translated: CASSSTGGKETQYF. Full variable domain (outside the CDR3, taken from reference TRBV7-9 and TRBJ2-5): DTGVSQNPRHKITKRGQNVTFRCDPISEHNRLYWYRQTLGQGPEFLTYFQNEAQLEKSRLLSDRFSAERPKGSFSTLEIQRTEQGDSAMYLCASSSTGGKETQYFGPGTRLLVL.

The CDR3 nucleotides are TGTGCCAGTGGGACAGCCATTAATGAAAAACTGTTTTTT. It encodes CASGTAINEKLFF. J is TRBJ1-4 and V is TRBV28; TRBD1 matches at 7 bases. The CDR3 has 13 amino acids. The germline gives CDR1 MDHEN, CDR2 SYDVKM. V dropped 9 bases and J dropped 4; count of bases not matched to a gene: 5. The variable domain in full, with the rest retrieved from reference TRBV28 and TRBJ1-4, is DVKVTQSSRYLVKRTGEKVFLECVQDMDHENMFWYRQDPGLGLRLIYFSYDVKMKEKGDIPEGYSVSREKKERFSLILESASTNQTSMYLCASGTAINEKLFFGSGTQLSVL.

The chain carries TRBV4-2 and TRBJ2-7; D gene ambiguous. CDR1 LGHNA and CDR2 YNFKEQ come from the germline V gene. This CDR3 spans 15 amino acids. V lost 1 base to trimming and J lost 3 bases, with 13 bases between them. The CDR3 bases are TGTGCCAGCAGCCAAGCCGAGGCGGAGATCTACGAGCAGTACTTC. It translates to CASSQAEAEIYEQYF.

The chain employs TRBV25-1 and TRBJ2-4; a weak D match, TRBD2 (6 bases). This CDR3 spans 12 amino acids. V dropped 5 bases and J dropped 8 bases, with 10 bases sitting between them. Germline CDR1 is MGHDK and CDR2 is SYGVNS. The CDR3 nucleotides are TGTGCCAGCAGTCGCGGGAACGACATTCAGTACTTC. Its protein product is CASSRGNDIQYF.

This chain uses TRBV6-1 with TRBJ2-5; 8 bases are shared with TRBD1. V shed 3 bases and J 3 bases; nucleotides not matched to a gene: 9. This CDR3 has 16 amino acids. CDR1 is MNHNS and CDR2 is SASEGT in the germline V gene. Written as DNA, the CDR3 is TGTGCCAGCAGTGACCCGACAGGGGATGTGAAAGAGACCCAGTACTTC. This translates into CASSDPTGDVKETQYF.

The chain couples TRBV10-3 to TRBJ1-5; 7 bases fit TRBD1. The CDR3 spans 17 residues. Trimming removed 2 bases from V and 3 bases from J; junction bases left unmatched: 10. Germline assignment: CDR1 ENHRY and CDR2 SYGVKD. The CDR3 is CAISEDREDWSNQPQHF. CDR3 DNA: TGTGCCATCAGTGAGGACAGGGAGGATTGGTCCAATCAGCCCCAGCATTTT.

V gene TRBV7-9 combines with J gene TRBJ2-7; D is ambiguous. V was clipped by 5 bases and J by 0 bases, with 8 bases between them. Germline assignment: CDR1 SEHNR and CDR2 FQNEAQ (reference sequence). The CDR3 runs to 13 residues. In nucleotides, the CDR3 is TGTGCCAGCAGCCCCTATTACTCCTACGAGCAGTACTTC. Residues: CASSPYYSYEQYF.

The rearrangement links TRBV7-6 to TRBJ1-6; no clear D gene. Germline CDR1 is SGHVS and CDR2 is FNYEAQ. V lost 5 bases and J lost 0, with 8 bases in between. The CDR3 is made up of 15 amino acids. The DNA of the CDR3 is TGTGCCAGCAGCCGTACGGGCTCCTATAATTCACCCCTCCACTTT. Amino acids: CASSRTGSYNSPLHF. The full variable domain, with the rest looked up from reference TRBV7-6 and TRBJ1-6, is GAGVSQSPRYKVTKRGQDVALRCDPISGHVSLYWYRQALGQGPEFLTYFNYEAQQDKSGLPNDRFSAERPEGSISTLTIQRTEQRDSAMYRCASSRTGSYNSPLHFGNGTRLTVT.

This chain uses TRBV27 with TRBJ2-7, with D tentatively TRBD1 (5 bases). Trimming took off 4 bases at V and 2 bases at J, with 18 bases between the two ends. From germline, CDR1 is MNHEY and CDR2 SMNVEV (reference sequence). The CDR3 length is 16 residues. DNA of the CDR3: TGTGCCAGCAGTTCATTTTCAGGGAAGGTCGCCTACGAGCAGTACTTC. It specifies CASSSFSGKVAYEQYF.

This clone was observed a handful of times. This rearrangement joins TRBV20-1 to TRBJ2-7, with TRBD2 identical over 10 bases. The CDR3 is 15 amino acids. Germline V gene sequence: CDR1 DFQATT, CDR2 SNEGSKA (reference sequence). V shed 3 bases, J shed 6 bases, and the junction held 11 bases outside the gene matches. This CDR3 is CSASQSGRAWSEQYF. For the CDR3, the DNA is TGCAGTGCTAGTCAAAGCGGGAGGGCCTGGAGCGAGCAGTACTTC.

The rearrangement joins TRBV10-3 to TRBJ2-5; TRBD1 agrees at 7 bases. The V segment lost 3 bases and the J segment 2 bases; nucleotides outside the gene matches: 3. The CDR3 runs 14 residues. Germline CDR1 ENHRY, CDR2 SYGVKD. The CDR3 bases are TGTGCCATCAGTGATGACAGGGTACAAGAGACCCAGTACTTC. Translating gives CAISDDRVQETQYF.

This sequence joins TRBV10-3 and TRBJ2-5; 9 bases fit TRBD1. CDR1 and CDR2 (germline): ENHRY, SYGVKD. This CDR3 region has 14 residues. Losses at the gene ends were 8 bases for V and 5 bases for J; bases not matched to a gene: 9. CDR3 in amino acids: CAIAGTGRLETQYF. The CDR3 region has the DNA TGTGCCATCGCCGGGACAGGGCGCCTGGAGACCCAGTACTTC.

This clone was seen only a few times. The rearrangement uses TRBV30 and TRBJ2-2; a weak D match, TRBD1 (5 bases). This CDR3 has 14 residues. CDR1 and CDR2 from the germline V gene are GTSNPN and SVGIG (reference sequence). V was shortened by 0 bases and J by 6 bases, with 11 bases between the two germline ends. CDR3 in amino acids: CAWSVGAFSGELFF. The CDR3 bases are TGTGCCTGGAGTGTAGGGGCTTTCTCCGGGGAGCTGTTTTTT.

The V gene is TRBV5-4, the J gene TRBJ2-2; a weak D match, TRBD2 (6 bases). CDR1 is SGHNT, CDR2 YYREEE, per germline (reference sequence). This CDR3 has 18 amino acids. Between the trimmed V and J ends, which lost 1 base and 3 bases, there was a span of 19 bases. The chain's CDR3 is CASSLPGGGGLDTGELFF. CDR3 bases: TGTGCCAGCAGCTTGCCCGGGGGAGGCGGGCTAGACACCGGGGAGCTGTTTTTT.

This sequence joins TRBV2 and TRBJ1-1, with 9 bases matching TRBD1. Germline V CDR1 and CDR2: SNHLY, FYNNEI. The CDR3 has 13 amino acids. The V segment lost 9 bases and the J segment 8 bases; nucleotides outside the gene matches: 10. DNA for the CDR3: TGTGCCAGTCTCCGGGACAGGGTAGGGGAAGCTTTCTTT. Protein sequence: CASLRDRVGEAFF. The full variable domain, completed using reference TRBV2 and TRBJ1-1, is EPEVTQTPSHQVTQMGQEVILRCVPISNHLYFYWYRQILGQKVEFLVSFYNNEISEKSEIFDDQFSVERPDGSNFTLKIRSTKLEDSAMYFCASLRDRVGEAFFGQGTRLTVV.

This clone was detected only once. The chain employs TRBV7-2 and TRBJ2-7; 10 positions match TRBD2. The CDR3 sequence is 16 residues long. Germline-derived CDR1 and CDR2 are SGHTA and FQGNSA. The trim removed 5 bases at V and 2 bases at J, leaving 9 bases unmatched. CDR3 sequence (DNA): TGTGCCAGCAGCAGGACTAGCGGAACCATCCCCTACGAGCAGTACTTC. Translation: CASSRTSGTIPYEQYF.